The 8 T cell receptor beta chains presented below share a single source sample, sequenced in a study of cytomegalovirus exposure and HLA in healthy donors. With 60 Vbeta and 13 Jbeta primers, the PCR was carried out. Measured with immunoSEQ multiplex PCR; TCRdb has only the in-frame clones, and not every one. The sample includes just over 200,000 clones, about 70% seen only once; the top ten take 2.6%. What was sequenced was PBMCs. The receptors here all came from a man aged 35-49 years in good health and CMV-seropositive.

The chain combines TRBV7-2 with TRBJ2-1; 7 bases map to TRBD2. V was pared by 0 bases and J by 8 bases, with 10 bases of the junction left unmatched. Germline loops: CDR1 SGHTA, CDR2 FQGNSA. The CDR3 runs to 16 residues. The CDR3 DNA follows: TGTGCCAGCAGCTTAGCGCCGTCTAGCGGAGGGGATGAGCAGTTCTTC. It is translated as CASSLAPSSGGDEQFF.

The gene calls are TRBV4-1 and TRBJ2-7, with D hard to call. The CDR3 contains 15 residues. The germline V and J ends were trimmed by 4 bases and 5 bases, with 18 bases remaining between them. Per germline, CDR1 MGHRA and CDR2 YSYEKL. CDR3 in amino acids: CASSRSLADADEQYF. CDR3 in DNA: TGCGCCAGCAGCCGTTCCCTGGCGGATGCTGACGAGCAGTACTTC.

The chain employs TRBV28 and TRBJ2-5; D is ambiguous. The DNA matches TRBJ2-7 better at its end, which makes the J call doubtful. In germline, CDR1 is MDHEN, CDR2 SYDVKM. The CDR3 contains 11 residues. This CDR3 is CASSASYEQYF. CDR3 DNA sequence: TGTGCCAGCAGTGCCTCCTACGAGCAGTACTTC.

The chain uses TRBV14 and TRBJ2-5, with unresolved D. The germline V gene has CDR1 SGHDN and CDR2 FVKESK. This CDR3 has 14 residues. Trimming shortened V by 4 bases and J by 0 bases, and 9 bases separated the two germline ends. The CDR3 reads CASSPVEYQETQYF. CDR3 DNA sequence: TGTGCCAGCAGCCCTGTCGAGTACCAAGAGACCCAGTACTTC.

V and J are TRBV18 and TRBJ2-5; TRBD2 aligns across 12 bases. The CDR3 length is 18 residues. Looked up from germline, CDR1 is KGHSH and CDR2 is LQKENI. Losses at the gene ends were 3 bases for V and 0 bases for J; bases not matched to a gene: 8. The CDR3 loop is CASSPRLAGALYQETQYF. The CDR3 DNA reads as TGTGCCAGCTCACCGAGACTAGCGGGGGCCCTGTACCAAGAGACCCAGTACTTC. Full variable domain (missing parts from reference TRBV18 and TRBJ2-5): NAGVMQNPRHLVRRRGQEARLRCSPMKGHSHVYWYRQLPEEGLKFMVYLQKENIIDESGMPKERFSAEFPKEGPSILRIQQVVRGDSAAYFCASSPRLAGALYQETQYFGPGTRLLVL.

V usage is TRBV4-1 and J usage is TRBJ2-7; 9 bases agree with TRBD2. The CDR3 is made up of 15 amino acids. The V segment lost 0 bases and the J segment 6 bases; nucleotides outside the gene matches: 6. Per germline, CDR1 MGHRA and CDR2 YSYEKL. CDR3 sequence: CASSQDPAGGREQYF. CDR3 nucleotides: TGCGCCAGCAGCCAAGATCCCGCGGGGGGGCGCGAGCAGTACTTC.

The J gene is TRBJ2-1, the V gene TRBV7-2; D possibly corresponds to TRBD2 (5 bases). V dropped 3 bases and J dropped 7 bases, with 16 bases sitting between them. CDR1 is SGHTA, CDR2 FQGNSA, per germline. The CDR3 spans 15 residues. CDR3 loop: CASSFGVGPENEQFF. The CDR3 DNA sequence: TGTGCCAGCAGCTTCGGGGTTGGCCCCGAGAATGAGCAGTTCTTC.

The genes are TRBV11-3 and TRBJ2-1, with TRBD1 matching 7 bases. The J segment lost 0 bases and the V segment lost 5 bases, leaving 7 bases of the junction unmatched. Per the germline V gene, CDR1 is SGHNT and CDR2 is YENEEA. This CDR3 is built from 16 residues. The CDR3 DNA follows: TGTGCCAGCAGCGATAGACAGGGCGGCTCCTACAATGAGCAGTTCTTC. Translation gives CASSDRQGGSYNEQFF.